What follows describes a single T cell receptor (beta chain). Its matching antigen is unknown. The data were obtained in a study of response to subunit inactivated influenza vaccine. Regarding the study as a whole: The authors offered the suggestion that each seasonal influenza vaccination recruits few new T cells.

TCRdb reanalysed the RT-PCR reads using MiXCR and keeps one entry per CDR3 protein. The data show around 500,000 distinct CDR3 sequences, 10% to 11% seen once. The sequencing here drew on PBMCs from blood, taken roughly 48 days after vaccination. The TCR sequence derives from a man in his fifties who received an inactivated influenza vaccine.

The CDR3 DNA sequence: TGTGCCAGCAGTAAAGGACAGGGAGGACACACTGAAGCTTTCTTT. Encoded protein: CASSKGQGGHTEAFF. This chain uses TRBV12-3 or TRBV12-4 with TRBJ1-1; TRBD1 matches 8 bases. With 5 bases clipped from V and 3 bases from J, the junction kept 8 bases outside the gene matches. The CDR3 has 15 amino acids.